These T cell receptor beta chains were read from a single sample in a study of tumor and adjacent non-tumor tissue in lung cancer. Via MiXCR, TCRdb re-called the multiplex PCR reads, giving one row per CDR3 protein. The sample carries 100,000 to 150,000 distinct CDR3 sequences, roughly 64% recorded once. The sequenced material came from lung tumor tissue. These receptors all come from a man aged 25 to 40 with non-small cell lung cancer. Both conserved end residues are part of each CDR3. The D gene is left open where the match is weak. Rows give clone size only sometimes, using once, few, many, or a class for an expanded clone.

V	size	J	D	CDR3	DNA
TRBV5-1	few	TRBJ2-7	.	CASSLAAGFSYEQYF	TGCGCCAGCAGCTTGGCTGCAGGGTTCTCCTACGAGCAGTACTTC
TRBV12-3/TRBV12-4	.	TRBJ2-3	TRBD1	CASRETGTRDADKQYF	TGTGCCAGCAGGGAGACAGGGACCAGGGACGCAGATAAGCAGTATTTT
TRBV4-3	once	TRBJ2-3	.	CANSQDATWGGYTQYF	TGCGCCAACAGCCAAGATGCGACATGGGGCGGGTATACGCAGTATTTT
TRBV4-1	.	TRBJ2-5	TRBD2	CASSQEYGRGETQYF	TGCGCCAGCAGCCAAGAATACGGGAGGGGCGAGACCCAGTACTTC
TRBV20-1	many	TRBJ2-3	TRBD2	CSAASGVEGAQYF	TGCAGTGCTGCTAGCGGGGTCGAGGGAGCGCAGTATTTT
TRBV29-1	many	TRBJ2-3	.	CSVAREASTDTQYF	TGCAGCGTTGCCAGGGAAGCTAGCACAGATACGCAGTATTTT
TRBV6-5	.	TRBJ1-1	TRBD1	CASRSRAQQGVWGYNTEAFF	TGTGCCAGCAGGTCTAGGGCGCAGCAGGGGGTATGGGGTTATAACACTGAAGCTTTCTTT
TRBV11-2	.	TRBJ2-1	TRBD1	CASSVGQDEQFF	TGTGCCAGCAGCGTGGGACAGGATGAGCAGTTCTTC
TRBV11-2	.	TRBJ2-1	TRBD2	CASSSPAGVTNEQFF	TGTGCCAGCAGCTCGCCAGCGGGAGTAACGAATGAGCAGTTCTTC
TRBV24-1	.	TRBJ2-7	TRBD1	CGPSAPGQGARGAYEQYF	TGTGGCCCCAGTGCCCCGGGACAGGGGGCGCGAGGGGCCTACGAGCAGTACTTC
TRBV5-4	.	TRBJ1-3	.	CAGSFNPHYSGNTIYF	TGTGCCGGCAGCTTCAATCCCCACTACTCTGGAAACACCATATATTTT
TRBV6-2/TRBV6-3	many	TRBJ2-1	TRBD2	CASSTSGRNEQFF	TGTGCCAGCAGTACAAGCGGGAGAAATGAGCAGTTCTTC
TRBV11-2	.	TRBJ1-6	TRBD1	CASSVTGTDNSPLHF	TGTGCCAGCAGCGTAACCGGGACAGATAATTCACCCCTCCACTTT
TRBV20-1	.	TRBJ2-2	TRBD1	CSARAGQGKKNTGELFF	TGCAGTGCTAGAGCGGGACAGGGAAAAAAGAACACCGGGGAGCTGTTTTTT
TRBV20-1	many	TRBJ2-3	.	CSARPGQKATDTQYF	TGCAGTGCCAGGCCGGGGCAGAAGGCCACAGATACGCAGTATTTT
TRBV20-1	.	TRBJ2-5	.	CSASSERALETQYF	TGCAGTGCTAGTAGTGAGAGGGCCTTGGAGACCCAGTACTTC
TRBV20-1	.	TRBJ2-1	.	CSAGAGRGYNEQFF	TGCAGTGCCGGAGCGGGGAGGGGGTACAATGAGCAGTTCTTC
TRBV20-1	.	TRBJ1-1	.	CSARRGPRGAGAFF	TGCAGTGCTAGAAGAGGACCCCGGGGGGCTGGAGCTTTCTTT
TRBV6-1	medium-sized	TRBJ1-1	TRBD1	CASNSGGASETEAFF	TGTGCCAGCAATTCAGGGGGGGCATCAGAAACTGAAGCTTTCTTT